A selection of T cell receptor beta chains follows, all from one sample in a study of blood T cell repertoires in COVID-19. Method: immunoSEQ multiplex PCR; TCRdb's copy keeps in-frame clones and lacks some. This table holds 300,000 to 350,000 clones, approximately 84% found once. The sample comprised PBMCs or T cells enriched from blood (not recorded which). The source is a woman in her 30s who had recovered from COVID-19. Each CDR3 is given with its conserved first and last residue. Fields, in order: clone size, V gene, J gene, D gene, CDR3 protein, CDR3 DNA. D genes are given only for firm matches. Some rows have no size entry. The others give once, few or many, or a class for an expanded clone.

clone_size: -; v_call: TRBV2; j_call: TRBJ1-6; d_call: TRBD1; cdr3_aa: CASSGTAISSYNSPLHF; cdr3_nt: TGTGCCAGCAGCGGGACAGCCATAAGCTCCTATAATTCACCCCTCCACTTT
clone_size: -; v_call: TRBV11-2; j_call: TRBJ1-1; d_call: TRBD1; cdr3_aa: CASSVDRDAEAFF; cdr3_nt: TGTGCCAGCAGCGTTGACAGGGATGCTGAAGCTTTCTTT
clone_size: -; v_call: TRBV24-1; j_call: TRBJ2-1; d_call: -; cdr3_aa: CATSDSGQRYGNEQFF; cdr3_nt: TGTGCCACCAGTGATTCCGGACAGAGGTATGGGAATGAGCAGTTCTTC
clone_size: -; v_call: TRBV7-9; j_call: TRBJ2-1; d_call: TRBD2; cdr3_aa: CASSTPDGRTSGFYNEQFF; cdr3_nt: TGTGCCAGCAGCACCCCTGACGGTAGGACTAGCGGGTTTTACAATGAGCAGTTCTTC
clone_size: -; v_call: TRBV6-5; j_call: TRBJ2-7; d_call: TRBD1; cdr3_aa: CASRSGTGGYEQYF; cdr3_nt: TGTGCCAGCAGGTCCGGGACAGGGGGCTACGAGCAGTACTTC
clone_size: few; v_call: TRBV27; j_call: TRBJ2-3; d_call: -; cdr3_aa: CASSLGRGMSTDTQYF; cdr3_nt: TGTGCCAGCAGTTTAGGGCGGGGCATGAGCACAGATACGCAGTATTTT
clone_size: few; v_call: TRBV7-2; j_call: TRBJ2-2; d_call: -; cdr3_aa: CASNWGGNTGELFF; cdr3_nt: TGTGCCAGCAACTGGGGCGGGAACACCGGGGAGCTGTTTTTT
clone_size: -; v_call: TRBV16; j_call: TRBJ2-3; d_call: TRBD1; cdr3_aa: CASTTDRDLGTDTQYF; cdr3_nt: TGTGCCAGCACAACAGACAGGGACCTAGGCACAGATACGCAGTATTTT
clone_size: -; v_call: TRBV2; j_call: TRBJ2-7; d_call: TRBD1; cdr3_aa: CASSDMGQGAYEQYF; cdr3_nt: TGTGCCAGCAGTGATATGGGACAGGGTGCCTACGAGCAGTACTTC
clone_size: -; v_call: TRBV18; j_call: TRBJ2-2; d_call: -; cdr3_aa: CASSPQQVNTGELFF; cdr3_nt: TGTGCCAGCTCACCACAACAGGTCAACACCGGGGAGCTGTTTTTT
clone_size: -; v_call: TRBV10-3; j_call: TRBJ1-2; d_call: -; cdr3_aa: CAISEGPGYGYTF; cdr3_nt: TGTGCCATCAGTGAGGGGCCTGGCTATGGCTACACCTTC
clone_size: once; v_call: TRBV18; j_call: TRBJ1-3; d_call: -; cdr3_aa: CASSSSIEVAGNTIYF; cdr3_nt: TGTGCCAGCTCATCGTCGATAGAAGTGGCTGGAAACACCATATATTTT
clone_size: -; v_call: TRBV7-6; j_call: TRBJ2-5; d_call: -; cdr3_aa: CASSRNRGYQETQYF; cdr3_nt: TGTGCCAGCAGCCGTAACCGGGGTTATCAAGAGACCCAGTACTTC
clone_size: -; v_call: TRBV5-1; j_call: TRBJ2-1; d_call: TRBD2; cdr3_aa: CASSSTSGGQFF; cdr3_nt: TGCGCCAGCAGCTCGACTAGCGGGGGTCAGTTCTTC
clone_size: -; v_call: TRBV5-4; j_call: TRBJ2-7; d_call: TRBD1; cdr3_aa: CASSPLDRVDVNEQYF; cdr3_nt: TGTGCCAGCAGCCCCCTGGACAGGGTTGACGTAAACGAGCAGTACTTC
clone_size: -; v_call: TRBV3-1/TRBV3-2; j_call: TRBJ2-7; d_call: -; cdr3_aa: CASPRADSYEQYF; cdr3_nt: TGTGCCAGCCCCAGGGCAGATTCCTACGAGCAGTACTTC
clone_size: -; v_call: TRBV11-3; j_call: TRBJ2-1; d_call: TRBD2; cdr3_aa: CASSLSTSGGEDEQFF; cdr3_nt: TGTGCCAGCAGCTTATCCACTAGCGGGGGGGAAGATGAGCAGTTCTTC
clone_size: -; v_call: TRBV10-3; j_call: TRBJ2-1; d_call: -; cdr3_aa: CAISESQASSYNEQFF; cdr3_nt: TGTGCCATCAGTGAGTCTCAGGCAAGCTCCTACAATGAGCAGTTCTTC
clone_size: -; v_call: TRBV5-6; j_call: TRBJ1-2; d_call: -; cdr3_aa: CASSLGGEGGSYGYTF; cdr3_nt: TGTGCCAGCAGCTTGGGGGGAGAGGGAGGAAGTTATGGCTACACCTTC
clone_size: -; v_call: TRBV10-1; j_call: TRBJ2-1; d_call: TRBD2; cdr3_aa: CASSETSFFGGGAYEQFF; cdr3_nt: TGCGCCAGCAGTGAGACCTCGTTTTTTGGCGGGGGGGCCTATGAGCAGTTCTTC
clone_size: -; v_call: TRBV28; j_call: TRBJ1-1; d_call: -; cdr3_aa: CASSSQRVGPSTEAFF; cdr3_nt: TGTGCCAGCAGTTCACAGAGAGTGGGGCCTAGTACTGAAGCTTTCTTT
clone_size: few; v_call: TRBV7-9; j_call: TRBJ1-1; d_call: -; cdr3_aa: CASSRGGRTEAFF; cdr3_nt: TGTGCCAGCAGCCGCGGGGGGCGGACTGAAGCTTTCTTT
clone_size: -; v_call: TRBV6-5; j_call: TRBJ2-7; d_call: -; cdr3_aa: CASSPPGREGYEQYF; cdr3_nt: TGTGCCAGCAGTCCCCCGGGCAGGGAAGGGTACGAGCAGTACTTC
clone_size: -; v_call: TRBV6-5; j_call: TRBJ2-3; d_call: TRBD2; cdr3_aa: CASRNSAGGTDTQYF; cdr3_nt: TGTGCCAGCAGGAATTCAGCGGGGGGCACAGATACGCAGTATTTT
clone_size: -; v_call: TRBV7-9; j_call: TRBJ2-3; d_call: -; cdr3_aa: CASSSPLSATNTDTQYF; cdr3_nt: TGTGCCAGCAGCTCCCCCCTTAGCGCAACGAACACAGATACGCAGTATTTT
clone_size: -; v_call: TRBV28; j_call: TRBJ1-2; d_call: -; cdr3_aa: CASSPQGYGYTF; cdr3_nt: TGTGCCAGCAGCCCTCAGGGCTATGGCTACACCTTC
clone_size: -; v_call: TRBV7-2; j_call: TRBJ2-2; d_call: TRBD2; cdr3_aa: CASSLDRLARTGELFF; cdr3_nt: TGTGCCAGCAGCTTAGATCGACTAGCGAGGACCGGGGAGCTGTTTTTT
clone_size: -; v_call: TRBV24-1; j_call: TRBJ2-3; d_call: -; cdr3_aa: CATSDPATDTQYF; cdr3_nt: TGTGCCACCAGTGATCCCGCGACAGATACGCAGTATTTT
clone_size: -; v_call: TRBV5-6; j_call: TRBJ2-7; d_call: TRBD1; cdr3_aa: CASSRGQGAYEQYF; cdr3_nt: TGTGCCAGCAGTCGGGGACAGGGGGCCTACGAGCAGTACTTC
clone_size: -; v_call: TRBV18; j_call: TRBJ1-5; d_call: TRBD1; cdr3_aa: CASSPGQGGRQWQPQHF; cdr3_nt: TGTGCCAGCTCGCCCGGACAGGGAGGTCGGCAATGGCAGCCCCAGCATTTT
clone_size: -; v_call: TRBV14; j_call: TRBJ1-6; d_call: -; cdr3_aa: CASSQAGVNSPLHF; cdr3_nt: TGTGCCAGCAGCCAAGCAGGGGTCAATTCACCCCTCCACTTT
clone_size: -; v_call: TRBV11-2; j_call: TRBJ1-1; d_call: TRBD1; cdr3_aa: CASTLGTGVRNTEAFF; cdr3_nt: TGTGCCAGCACCTTAGGGACAGGAGTCCGAAACACTGAAGCTTTCTTT
clone_size: -; v_call: TRBV19; j_call: TRBJ1-3; d_call: -; cdr3_aa: CARERCLSSGNTIYF; cdr3_nt: TGTGCCAGGGAGAGGTGCCTAAGTTCTGGAAACACCATATATTTT
clone_size: -; v_call: TRBV19; j_call: TRBJ1-6; d_call: -; cdr3_aa: CASLAGQNSPLHF; cdr3_nt: TGTGCCAGCCTAGCGGGGCAGAATTCACCCCTCCACTTT
clone_size: few; v_call: TRBV5-1; j_call: TRBJ2-2; d_call: -; cdr3_aa: CASSLDSSNTGELFF; cdr3_nt: TGCGCCAGCAGCTTGGATAGCTCGAACACCGGGGAGCTGTTTTTT
clone_size: -; v_call: TRBV19; j_call: TRBJ2-1; d_call: TRBD1; cdr3_aa: CASRDSSSYNEQFF; cdr3_nt: TGTGCCAGCCGGGACAGCAGCTCCTACAATGAGCAGTTCTTC
clone_size: -; v_call: TRBV7-2; j_call: TRBJ2-6; d_call: -; cdr3_aa: CASTRGGSGANVLTF; cdr3_nt: TGTGCCAGCACCCGTGGAGGCTCTGGGGCCAACGTCCTGACTTTC
clone_size: -; v_call: TRBV7-9; j_call: TRBJ2-5; d_call: TRBD2; cdr3_aa: CASSRTREETQYF; cdr3_nt: TGTGCCAGCAGCCGGACTAGAGAAGAGACCCAGTACTTC
clone_size: -; v_call: TRBV6-1; j_call: TRBJ1-5; d_call: -; cdr3_aa: CASSAGTPYSNQPQHF; cdr3_nt: TGTGCCAGCAGTGCTGGGACACCTTATAGCAATCAGCCCCAGCATTTT
clone_size: -; v_call: TRBV27; j_call: TRBJ2-1; d_call: TRBD2; cdr3_aa: CASSSLLAGAYNEQFF; cdr3_nt: TGTGCCAGCAGTTCACTACTAGCGGGAGCCTACAATGAGCAGTTCTTC
clone_size: -; v_call: TRBV7-8; j_call: TRBJ2-1; d_call: TRBD2; cdr3_aa: CASSYTRAGGWGNEQFF; cdr3_nt: TGTGCCAGCAGCTACACCAGAGCGGGGGGCTGGGGCAATGAGCAGTTCTTC
clone_size: -; v_call: TRBV7-8; j_call: TRBJ2-1; d_call: TRBD2; cdr3_aa: CASSSRLAYEQFF; cdr3_nt: TGTGCCAGCAGCTCGCGACTAGCTTATGAGCAGTTCTTC
clone_size: -; v_call: TRBV6-4; j_call: TRBJ2-3; d_call: -; cdr3_aa: CASSAVGLSTDTQYF; cdr3_nt: TGTGCCAGCAGTGCGGTGGGACTTAGCACAGATACGCAGTATTTT
clone_size: -; v_call: TRBV28; j_call: TRBJ2-4; d_call: TRBD1; cdr3_aa: CASSLLTGVVHIQYF; cdr3_nt: TGTGCCAGCAGTTTATTGACAGGGGTGGTTCACATTCAGTACTTC
clone_size: -; v_call: TRBV10-3; j_call: TRBJ1-1; d_call: -; cdr3_aa: CAISESRAAPGNTEAFF; cdr3_nt: TGTGCCATCAGTGAGTCGAGGGCCGCCCCTGGGAACACTGAAGCTTTCTTT
clone_size: -; v_call: TRBV10-3; j_call: TRBJ2-7; d_call: TRBD2; cdr3_aa: CAISASSGSYEQYF; cdr3_nt: TGTGCCATCAGTGCCTCTAGCGGCTCCTACGAGCAGTACTTC
clone_size: -; v_call: TRBV6-1; j_call: TRBJ1-6; d_call: -; cdr3_aa: CASSEQQAYNSPLHF; cdr3_nt: TGTGCCAGCAGTGAACAACAGGCCTATAATTCACCCCTCCACTTT
clone_size: -; v_call: TRBV5-4; j_call: TRBJ2-7; d_call: TRBD2; cdr3_aa: CASSSGTRVFEQYF; cdr3_nt: TGTGCCAGCAGTTCTGGGACTAGAGTATTCGAGCAGTACTTC
clone_size: -; v_call: TRBV3-1/TRBV3-2; j_call: TRBJ2-7; d_call: TRBD2; cdr3_aa: CASSRSGGLHEQYF; cdr3_nt: TGTGCCAGCAGCCGTAGCGGGGGCTTGCACGAGCAGTACTTC
clone_size: -; v_call: TRBV30; j_call: TRBJ1-3; d_call: TRBD1; cdr3_aa: CAWSADRGGSGNTIYF; cdr3_nt: TGTGCCTGGAGTGCGGACAGGGGGGGATCTGGAAACACCATATATTTT
clone_size: few; v_call: TRBV5-1; j_call: TRBJ1-3; d_call: -; cdr3_aa: CASSLGGVENTIYF; cdr3_nt: TGCGCCAGCAGCTTAGGAGGGGTTGAAAACACCATATATTTT
clone_size: -; v_call: TRBV7-9; j_call: TRBJ2-5; d_call: -; cdr3_aa: CASSLGFSQETQYF; cdr3_nt: TGTGCCAGCAGCTTAGGCTTCAGCCAAGAGACCCAGTACTTC
clone_size: -; v_call: TRBV5-1; j_call: TRBJ1-1; d_call: -; cdr3_aa: CASSLAVNTEAFF; cdr3_nt: TGCGCCAGCAGCTTGGCCGTGAACACTGAAGCTTTCTTT